The 4 T cell receptor beta chains presented below share a single source sample, sequenced in a study of control samples from healthy donors and cancer patients. Repertoires were generated with immunoSEQ multiplex PCR, while TCRdb's copy carries only in-frame clones and drops some. This table holds about 180,000 clones, around 94% found once. The sequencing input was blood. These TCRs come from a young man in good health.

V gene TRBV19 combines with J gene TRBJ2-1; TRBD1 matches 10 bases. Trimming at V came to 3 bases and at J to 8 bases, leaving 7 bases not matched to a gene. The V gene's germline CDR1 is LNHDA and CDR2 SQIVND (reference sequence). The CDR3 spans 15 residues. CDR3 DNA: TGTGCCAGTAGTATGGGTGGACAGGGGGTGGATGAGCAGTTCTTC. Encoded protein: CASSMGGQGVDEQFF.

V is TRBV7-8 and J is TRBJ2-7; D is possibly TRBD1 (7 bases). Deletions cut 5 bases from V and 0 bases from J, with 14 bases between. This CDR3 is built from 15 residues. Looked up from germline, CDR1 is SGHVS and CDR2 is FQNEAQ. The CDR3 region has the DNA TGTGCCAGCAGCCTCGGCGGGGACAGCTCCTACGAGCAGTACTTC. Protein sequence: CASSLGGDSSYEQYF.

The genes are TRBV9 and TRBJ1-1, with D hard to call. The length of the CDR3 is 15 residues. CDR1 SGDLS and CDR2 YYNGEE come from the germline V gene. Trimming took 4 bases from V and 0 from J, leaving 13 bases between them. The CDR3 DNA sequence: TGTGCCAGCAGCCCCCGCCCCGTTATGAACACTGAAGCTTTCTTT. This codes for CASSPRPVMNTEAFF.

CDR3 region: CASSLAGSMNTEAFF. Written as DNA, the CDR3 is TGCGCCAGCAGCTTGGCGGGGAGCATGAACACTGAAGCTTTCTTT. The chain uses TRBV5-1 and TRBJ1-1; D ambiguous. This CDR3 has 15 amino acids. V lost 0 bases to trimming and J lost 0 bases, with 9 bases between them. Germline values: CDR1 SGHRS, CDR2 YFSETQ.